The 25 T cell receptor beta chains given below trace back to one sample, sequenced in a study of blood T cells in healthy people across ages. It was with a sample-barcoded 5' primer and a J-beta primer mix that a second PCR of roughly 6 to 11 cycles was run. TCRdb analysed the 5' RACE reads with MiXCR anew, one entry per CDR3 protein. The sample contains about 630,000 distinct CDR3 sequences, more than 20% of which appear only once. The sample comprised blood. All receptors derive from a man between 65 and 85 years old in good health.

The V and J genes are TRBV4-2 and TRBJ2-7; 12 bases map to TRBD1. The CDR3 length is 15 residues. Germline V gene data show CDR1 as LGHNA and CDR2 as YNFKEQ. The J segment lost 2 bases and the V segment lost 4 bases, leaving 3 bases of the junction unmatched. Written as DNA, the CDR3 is TGTGCCAGCAGCCCCCGGGACAGGGGGCCCTACGAGCAGTACTTC. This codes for CASSPRDRGPYEQYF.

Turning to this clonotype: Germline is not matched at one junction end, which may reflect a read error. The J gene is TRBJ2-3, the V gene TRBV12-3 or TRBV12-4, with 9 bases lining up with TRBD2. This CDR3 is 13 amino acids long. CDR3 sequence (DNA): TGTGCCAGCGATAGCGGGGGCACAGATGCGCAGTATTTT. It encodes CASDSGGTDAQYF.

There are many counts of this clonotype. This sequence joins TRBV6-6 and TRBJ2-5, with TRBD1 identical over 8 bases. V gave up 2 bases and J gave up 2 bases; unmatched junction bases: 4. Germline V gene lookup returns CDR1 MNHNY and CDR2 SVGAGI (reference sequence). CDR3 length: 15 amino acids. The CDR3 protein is CASSYADRAQETQYF. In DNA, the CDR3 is TGTGCCAGCAGTTACGCGGACAGGGCGCAAGAGACCCAGTACTTC.

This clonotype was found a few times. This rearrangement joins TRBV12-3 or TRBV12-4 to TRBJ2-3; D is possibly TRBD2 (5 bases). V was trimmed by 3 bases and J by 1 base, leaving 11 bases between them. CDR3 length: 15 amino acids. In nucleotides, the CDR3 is TGTGCCAGCAGTTTGATAGCGCTGGGCACAGATACGCAGTATTTT. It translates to CASSLIALGTDTQYF.

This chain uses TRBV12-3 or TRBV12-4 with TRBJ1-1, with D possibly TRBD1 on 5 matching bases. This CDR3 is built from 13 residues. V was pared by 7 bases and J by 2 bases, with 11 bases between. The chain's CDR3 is CASIRDGNTEAFF. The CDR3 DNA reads TGTGCCAGCATACGGGACGGTAACACTGAAGCTTTCTTT.

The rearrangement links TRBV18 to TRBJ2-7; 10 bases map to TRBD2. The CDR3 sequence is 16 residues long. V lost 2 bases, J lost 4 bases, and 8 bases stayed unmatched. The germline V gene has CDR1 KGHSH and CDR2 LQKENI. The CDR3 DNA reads TGTGCCAGCTCACCATACGGGGCTAGCGGGAGTTACGAGCAGTACTTC. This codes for CASSPYGASGSYEQYF.

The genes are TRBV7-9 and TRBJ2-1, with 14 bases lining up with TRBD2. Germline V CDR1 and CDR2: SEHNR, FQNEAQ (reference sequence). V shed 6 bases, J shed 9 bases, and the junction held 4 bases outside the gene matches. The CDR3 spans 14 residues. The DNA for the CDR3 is TGTGCCAGCAGGGGACTAGCGGGAGAGGTTGAGCAGTTCTTC. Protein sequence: CASRGLAGEVEQFF.

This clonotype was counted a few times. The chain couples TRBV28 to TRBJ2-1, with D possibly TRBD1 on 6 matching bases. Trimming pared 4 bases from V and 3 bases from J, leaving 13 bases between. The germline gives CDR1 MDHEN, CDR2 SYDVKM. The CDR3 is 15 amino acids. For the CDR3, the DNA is TGTGCCAGCAGTTCAAAGGACAGCTACTACAATGAGCAGTTCTTC. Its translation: CASSSKDSYYNEQFF.

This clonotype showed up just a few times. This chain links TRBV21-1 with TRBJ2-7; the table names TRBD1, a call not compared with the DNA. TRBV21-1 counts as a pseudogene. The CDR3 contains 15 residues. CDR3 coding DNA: TGTGCCAGCAGCAAAATGGCAGGGGAAAACTACGAGCAGTACTTC. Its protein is CASSKMAGENYEQYF.

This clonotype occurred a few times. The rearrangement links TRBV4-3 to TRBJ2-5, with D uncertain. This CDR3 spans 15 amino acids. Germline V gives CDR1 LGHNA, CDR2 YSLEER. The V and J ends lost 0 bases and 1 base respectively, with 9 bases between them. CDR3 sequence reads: CASSQDHASQETQYF. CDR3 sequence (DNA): TGCGCCAGCAGCCAAGATCATGCCAGCCAAGAGACCCAGTACTTC.

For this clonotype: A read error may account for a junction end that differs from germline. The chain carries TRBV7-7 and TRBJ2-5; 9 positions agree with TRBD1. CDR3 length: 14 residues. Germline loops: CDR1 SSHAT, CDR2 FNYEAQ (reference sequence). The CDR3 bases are TGTGCTAGCAGCCTACAGGGGGCCCAAGAGACCCAGTGCTTC. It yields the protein CASSLQGAQETQCF.

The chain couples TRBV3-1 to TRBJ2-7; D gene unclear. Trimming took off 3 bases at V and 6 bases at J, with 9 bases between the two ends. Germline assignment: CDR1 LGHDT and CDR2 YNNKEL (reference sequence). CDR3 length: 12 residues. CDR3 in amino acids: CASSQGWGEQYF. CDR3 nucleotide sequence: TGTGCCAGCAGCCAGGGTTGGGGCGAGCAGTACTTC.

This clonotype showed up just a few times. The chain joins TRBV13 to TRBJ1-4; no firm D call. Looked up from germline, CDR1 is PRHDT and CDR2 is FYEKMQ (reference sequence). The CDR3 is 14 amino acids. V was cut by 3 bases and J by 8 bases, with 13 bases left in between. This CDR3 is CASSFRDPQEKLFF. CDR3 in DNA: TGTGCCAGCAGCTTTCGTGACCCACAAGAAAAACTGTTTTTT. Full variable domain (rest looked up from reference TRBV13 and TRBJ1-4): AAGVIQSPRHLIKEKRETATLKCYPIPRHDTVYWYQQGPGQDPQFLISFYEKMQSDKGSIPDRFSAQQFSDYHSELNMSSLELGDSALYFCASSFRDPQEKLFFGSGTQLSVL.

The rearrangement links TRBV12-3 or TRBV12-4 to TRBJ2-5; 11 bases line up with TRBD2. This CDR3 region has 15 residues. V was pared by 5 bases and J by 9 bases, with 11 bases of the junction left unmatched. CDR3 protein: CASSRLAGGDLAQYF. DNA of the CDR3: TGTGCCAGCAGTCGTCTAGCGGGAGGCGATCTGGCCCAGTACTTC.

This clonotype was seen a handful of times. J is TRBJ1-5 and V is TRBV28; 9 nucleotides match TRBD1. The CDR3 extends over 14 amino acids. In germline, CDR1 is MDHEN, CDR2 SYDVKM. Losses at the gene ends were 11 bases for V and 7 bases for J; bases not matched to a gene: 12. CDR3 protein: CASRGQGGPQPQHF. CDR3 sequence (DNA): TGTGCCTCCAGGGGACAGGGAGGCCCACAGCCCCAGCATTTT.

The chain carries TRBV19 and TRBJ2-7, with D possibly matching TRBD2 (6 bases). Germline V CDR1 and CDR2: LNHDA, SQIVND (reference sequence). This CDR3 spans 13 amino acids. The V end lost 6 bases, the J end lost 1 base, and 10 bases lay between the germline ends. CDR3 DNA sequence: TGTGCCAGTAGCTTAGCGGAGTCCTACGAGCAGTACTTC. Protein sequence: CASSLAESYEQYF.

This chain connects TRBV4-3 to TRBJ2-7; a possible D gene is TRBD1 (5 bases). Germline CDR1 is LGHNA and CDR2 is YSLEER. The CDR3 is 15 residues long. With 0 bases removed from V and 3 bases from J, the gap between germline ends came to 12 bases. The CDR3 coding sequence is TGCGCCAGCAGCCAAGATTATCAGGGCAGCTACGAGCAGTACTTC. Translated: CASSQDYQGSYEQYF.

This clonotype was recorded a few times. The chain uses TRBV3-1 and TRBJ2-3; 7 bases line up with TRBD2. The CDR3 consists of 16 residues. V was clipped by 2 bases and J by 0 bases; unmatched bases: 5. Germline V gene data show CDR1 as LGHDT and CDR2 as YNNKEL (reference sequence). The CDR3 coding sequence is TGTGCCAGCAGCCAATCTTCTAGCGGCAGCACAGATACGCAGTATTTT. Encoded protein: CASSQSSSGSTDTQYF.

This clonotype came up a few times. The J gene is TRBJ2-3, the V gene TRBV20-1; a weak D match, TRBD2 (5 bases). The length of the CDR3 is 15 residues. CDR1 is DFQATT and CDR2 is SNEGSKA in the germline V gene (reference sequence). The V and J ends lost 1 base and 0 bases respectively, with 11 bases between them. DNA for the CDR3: TGCAGTGCTAGAGCTGCCCGGACTAGCACAGATACGCAGTATTTT. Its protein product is CSARAARTSTDTQYF.

As DNA, the CDR3 is TGTGCCAGCAGTCGAGGGTTTCGGAGTATAGATGAGCAGTTCTTC. This gives the protein CASSRGFRSIDEQFF. The J gene is TRBJ2-1, the V gene TRBV3-1; possibly TRBD2 for D (5 bases). Germline CDR1 LGHDT, CDR2 YNNKEL (reference sequence). CDR3 length: 15 residues. Trimming stripped 6 bases from V and 8 bases from J, with 20 bases between.

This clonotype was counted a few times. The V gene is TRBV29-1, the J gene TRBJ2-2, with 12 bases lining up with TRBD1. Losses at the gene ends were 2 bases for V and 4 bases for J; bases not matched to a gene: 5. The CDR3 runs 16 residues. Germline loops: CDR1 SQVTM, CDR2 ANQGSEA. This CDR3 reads CSVESGTGGSTGELFF. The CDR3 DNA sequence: TGCAGCGTTGAATCCGGGACAGGGGGCTCCACCGGGGAGCTGTTTTTT.

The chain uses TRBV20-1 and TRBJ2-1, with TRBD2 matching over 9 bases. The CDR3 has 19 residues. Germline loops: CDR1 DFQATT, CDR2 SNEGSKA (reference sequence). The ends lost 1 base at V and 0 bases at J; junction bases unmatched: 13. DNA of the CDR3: TGCAGTGCTAGAGTGTGGCGGGAGGGCCAAATTAGCTCCTACAATGAGCAGTTCTTC. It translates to CSARVWREGQISSYNEQFF.

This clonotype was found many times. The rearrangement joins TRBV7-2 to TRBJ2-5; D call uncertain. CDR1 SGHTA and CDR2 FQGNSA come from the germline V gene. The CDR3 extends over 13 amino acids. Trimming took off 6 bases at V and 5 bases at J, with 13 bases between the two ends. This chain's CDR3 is CASSPSFGETQYF. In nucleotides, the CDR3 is TGTGCCAGCAGTCCAAGTTTCGGGGAGACCCAGTACTTC.

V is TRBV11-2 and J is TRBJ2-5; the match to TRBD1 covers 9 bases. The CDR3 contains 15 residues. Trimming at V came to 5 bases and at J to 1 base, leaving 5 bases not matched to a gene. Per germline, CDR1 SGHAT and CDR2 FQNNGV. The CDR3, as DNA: TGTGCCAGCAGCCCGGGACAGGGAGGCCAAGAGACCCAGTACTTC. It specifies CASSPGQGGQETQYF.

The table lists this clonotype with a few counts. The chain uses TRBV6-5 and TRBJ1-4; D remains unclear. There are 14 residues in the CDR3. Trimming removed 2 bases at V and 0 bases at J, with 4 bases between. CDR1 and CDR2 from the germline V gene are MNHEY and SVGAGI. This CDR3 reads CASSYSATNEKLFF. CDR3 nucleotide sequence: TGTGCCAGCAGTTACAGTGCAACTAATGAAAAACTGTTTTTT.